This T cell receptor (beta chain) was sequenced for a study of early T cells in non-severe SARS-CoV-2 infection. Looking at the study overall: Chains were unpaired, as sequencing was done on bulk RNA from unsorted whole blood.

This clonotype was seen ten or more times. Its matching antigen is unknown. Findings of the study overall: CD4 and private specificities were missed by VDJdb matching, which favored anti-spike CD8 responses.

Unique molecular identifiers were attached to individual cDNA molecules. TCRdb re-called the 5' RACE reads through MiXCR, storing one row per CDR3 protein. The sample has 45,000 or so distinct CDR3 sequences, around 6% seen once. This TCR was sampled from an adult who was a healthcare worker with PCR-confirmed SARS-CoV-2 infection or an uninfected control (not recorded which). The sample was whole blood.

The CDR3 is CAISGGAQGTQYF. The CDR3 bases are TGTGCCATCAGTGGGGGGGCCCAGGGGACCCAGTACTTC. This chain links TRBV10-3 with TRBJ2-5; either TRBD1 or TRBD2 may supply D (6 bases each). CDR3 length: 13 residues. Germline CDR1 and CDR2: ENHRY and SYGVKD. The V gene lost 4 bases and the J gene lost 7 bases, with 13 bases spanning the gap.